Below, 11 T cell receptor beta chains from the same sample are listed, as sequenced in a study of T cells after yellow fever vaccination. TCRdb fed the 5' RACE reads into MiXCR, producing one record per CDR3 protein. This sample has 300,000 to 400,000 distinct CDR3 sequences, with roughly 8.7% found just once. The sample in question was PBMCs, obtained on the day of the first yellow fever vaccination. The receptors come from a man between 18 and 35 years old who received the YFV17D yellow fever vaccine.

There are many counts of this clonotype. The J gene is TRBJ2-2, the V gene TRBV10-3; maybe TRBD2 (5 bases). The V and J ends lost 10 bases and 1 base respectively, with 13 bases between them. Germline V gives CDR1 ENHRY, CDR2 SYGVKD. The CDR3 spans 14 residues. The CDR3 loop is CATWTSMNTGELFF. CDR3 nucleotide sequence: TGTGCCACCTGGACTTCTATGAACACCGGGGAGCTGTTTTTT.

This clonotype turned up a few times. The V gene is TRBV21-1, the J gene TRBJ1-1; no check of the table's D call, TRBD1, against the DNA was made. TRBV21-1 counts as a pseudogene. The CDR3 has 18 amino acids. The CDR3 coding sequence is TGTGCCAGCAGCAAAGGTTCGAGACAGGGGCTCGCCGGCACTGAAGCTTTCTTT. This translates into CASSKGSRQGLAGTEAFF.

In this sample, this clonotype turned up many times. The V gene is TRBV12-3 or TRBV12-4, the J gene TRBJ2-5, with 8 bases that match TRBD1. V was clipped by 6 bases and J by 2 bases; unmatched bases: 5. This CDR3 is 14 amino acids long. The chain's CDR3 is CASRAGTGQETQYF. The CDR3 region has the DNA TGTGCCAGCAGGGCCGGGACAGGACAAGAGACCCAGTACTTC.

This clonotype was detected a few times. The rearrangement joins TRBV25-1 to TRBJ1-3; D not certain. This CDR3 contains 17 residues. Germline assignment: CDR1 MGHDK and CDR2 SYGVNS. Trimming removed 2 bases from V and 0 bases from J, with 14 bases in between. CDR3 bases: TGTGCCAGCAGTGAACCCCCGGAGCTTACCTCTGGAAACACCATATATTTT. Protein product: CASSEPPELTSGNTIYF. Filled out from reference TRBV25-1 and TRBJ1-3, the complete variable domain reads EADIYQTPRYLVIGTGKKITLECSQTMGHDKMYWYQQDPGMELHLIHYSYGVNSTEKGDLSSESTVSRIRTEHFPLTLESARPSHTSQYLCASSEPPELTSGNTIYFGEGSWLTVV.

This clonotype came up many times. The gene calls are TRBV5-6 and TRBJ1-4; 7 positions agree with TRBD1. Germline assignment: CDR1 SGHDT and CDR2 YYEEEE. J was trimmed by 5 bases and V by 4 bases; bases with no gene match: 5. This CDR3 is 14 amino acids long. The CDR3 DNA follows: TGTGCCAGCAGCCCTGGCAGGGGGAATGAAAAACTGTTTTTT. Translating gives CASSPGRGNEKLFF.

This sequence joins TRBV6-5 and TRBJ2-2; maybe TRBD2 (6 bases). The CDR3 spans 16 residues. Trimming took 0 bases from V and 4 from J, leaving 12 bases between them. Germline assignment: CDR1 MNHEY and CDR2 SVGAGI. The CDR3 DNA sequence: TGTGCCAGCAGTTACTCATCGGGGGTGGGCACCGGGGAGCTGTTTTTT. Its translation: CASSYSSGVGTGELFF.

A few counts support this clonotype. The CDR3 DNA follows: TGTGCCAGCAGCTTCTTAGCCAGAGGATATGGCTACACCTTC. Its protein is CASSFLARGYGYTF. The V call is TRBV5-6, the J call TRBJ1-2; D gene ambiguous. This CDR3 spans 14 amino acids. Trimming stripped 2 bases from V and 5 bases from J, with 13 bases between. Germline CDR1 is SGHDT and CDR2 is YYEEEE.

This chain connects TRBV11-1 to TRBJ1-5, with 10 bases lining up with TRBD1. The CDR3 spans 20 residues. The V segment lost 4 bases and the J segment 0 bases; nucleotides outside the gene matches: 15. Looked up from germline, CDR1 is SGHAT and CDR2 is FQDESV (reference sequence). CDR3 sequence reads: CASSSFSYSGTGDSNQPQHF. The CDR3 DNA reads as TGTGCCAGCAGCTCCTTCTCCTACTCCGGGACAGGGGATAGCAATCAGCCCCAGCATTTT.

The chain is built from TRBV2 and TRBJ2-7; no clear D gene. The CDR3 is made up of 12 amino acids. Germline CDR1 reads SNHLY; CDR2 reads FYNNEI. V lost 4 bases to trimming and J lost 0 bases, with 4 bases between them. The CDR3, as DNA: TGTGCCAGCAGTGGACACTCCTACGAGCAGTACTTC. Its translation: CASSGHSYEQYF.

The CDR3 loop is CASSSRASAKGTDTQYF. CDR3 coding DNA: TGTGCCAGCAGCTCACGGGCTAGCGCGAAAGGCACAGATACGCAGTATTTT. The genes are TRBV11-2 and TRBJ2-3, with a possible D match to TRBD2 (6 bases). Looked up from germline, CDR1 is SGHAT and CDR2 is FQNNGV. Trimming removed 4 bases at V and 1 base at J, with 18 bases between. This CDR3 comprises 17 residues.

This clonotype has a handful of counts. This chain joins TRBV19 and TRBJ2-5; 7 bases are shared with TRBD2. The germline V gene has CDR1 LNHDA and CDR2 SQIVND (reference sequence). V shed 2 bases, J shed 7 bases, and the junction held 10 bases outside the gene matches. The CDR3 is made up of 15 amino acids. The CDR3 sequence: CASSISGLGVWTQYF. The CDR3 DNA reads TGTGCCAGTAGTATATCCGGACTAGGGGTGTGGACCCAGTACTTC.